This passage covers 30 T cell receptor beta chains from one sample sequenced in a study of blood T cell repertoires in COVID-19. Generated by immunoSEQ multiplex PCR, the TCRdb table keeps only in-frame clones and is missing some. The sample consists of roughly 140,000 clones, approximately 90% of them appearing once. The sample taken for sequencing was peripheral blood. The receptor set was obtained from a middle-aged woman with acute or convalescent COVID-19.

The V and J genes are TRBV2 and TRBJ1-1; D unclear. This CDR3 region has 14 residues. The germline CDR1 and CDR2 sequences are SNHLY and FYNNEI. V lost 3 bases, J lost 3 bases, and 11 bases lay in between. In nucleotides, the CDR3 is TGTGCCAGCAGTGACTCGCCCGGGGACACTGAAGCTTTCTTT. It specifies CASSDSPGDTEAFF.

This chain joins TRBV7-2 and TRBJ2-7; 8 nucleotides match TRBD2. Trimming took 6 bases from V and 3 from J; bases not matched to a gene: 10. Germline CDR1 and CDR2: SGHTA and FQGNSA. This CDR3 has 15 amino acids. CDR3 sequence (DNA): TGTGCCAGCAGAGATGGGACTAGTCCAGTCTACGAGCAGTACTTC. This codes for CASRDGTSPVYEQYF.

V usage is TRBV14 and J usage is TRBJ2-3; TRBD2 matches at 10 bases. The V and J ends lost 1 base and 4 bases, in that order; junction bases with no gene match: 5. The CDR3 is 16 residues long. Per the germline V gene, CDR1 is SGHDN and CDR2 is FVKESK. CDR3 protein: CASSQAALAGSDTQYF. CDR3 in DNA: TGTGCCAGCAGCCAAGCTGCACTAGCGGGGTCAGATACGCAGTATTTT. Variable domain in full (rest from reference TRBV14 and TRBJ2-3): EAGVTQFPSHSVIEKGQTVTLRCDPISGHDNLYWYRRVMGKEIKFLLHFVKESKQDESGMPNNRFLAERTGGTYSTLKVQPAELEDSGVYFCASSQAALAGSDTQYFGPGTRLTVL.

The chain recombines TRBV19 with TRBJ2-7, with D possibly TRBD1 on 5 matching bases. Germline-derived CDR1 and CDR2 are LNHDA and SQIVND (reference sequence). This CDR3 has 16 amino acids. Trimming pared 3 bases from V and 3 bases from J, leaving 18 bases between. CDR3 bases: TGTGCCAGTAGTATCCCTAGGGGCGAAAGGCACTACGAGCAGTACTTC. Translation gives CASSIPRGERHYEQYF. Full variable domain (remainder filled in from reference TRBV19 and TRBJ2-7): DGGITQSPKYLFRKEGQNVTLSCEQNLNHDAMYWYRQDPGQGLRLIYYSQIVNDFQKGDIAEGYSVSREKKESFPLTVTSAQKNPTAFYLCASSIPRGERHYEQYFGPGTRLTVT.

J is TRBJ1-2 and V is TRBV10-1; D may be TRBD1 (6 bases). V dropped 3 bases and J dropped 4 bases, with 9 bases sitting between them. The CDR3 consists of 13 residues. Germline V gene data show CDR1 as WNHNN and CDR2 as SYGVQD (reference sequence). As DNA, the CDR3 is TGCGCCAGCAGTGAAGGACAGCCCTATGGCTACACCTTC. Translation gives CASSEGQPYGYTF.

The V and J genes are TRBV6-5 and TRBJ1-2; 9 bases agree with TRBD1. The CDR3 covers 15 residues. Per the germline V gene, CDR1 is MNHEY and CDR2 is SVGAGI. Losses at the gene ends were 0 bases for V and 7 bases for J; bases not matched to a gene: 6. The CDR3 DNA follows: TGTGCCAGCAGTTACTCATACAGGGGGCTGGTTGGCTACACCTTC. It translates to CASSYSYRGLVGYTF.

J is TRBJ2-2 and V is TRBV14; D might be TRBD1 (5 bases). Trimming removed 5 bases at V and 5 bases at J, with 15 bases between. CDR1 and CDR2 (germline): SGHDN, FVKESK. The CDR3 is made up of 15 amino acids. The chain's CDR3 is CASSSWKGDTGELFF. Here the CDR3 DNA reads TGTGCCAGCAGCTCCTGGAAAGGGGATACCGGGGAGCTGTTTTTT.

The chain uses TRBV6-5 and TRBJ1-2; 11 bases agree with TRBD1. The germline CDR1 and CDR2 sequences are MNHEY and SVGAGI. CDR3 length: 16 amino acids. J gave up 5 bases and V 2 bases, and 7 bases lay outside the gene matches. CDR3 residues: CASSYLTGTGGYGYTF. CDR3 in DNA: TGTGCCAGCAGTTACCTCACCGGGACAGGGGGGTATGGCTACACCTTC.

V is TRBV28 and J is TRBJ2-7; 10 bases match TRBD1. In germline, CDR1 is MDHEN, CDR2 SYDVKM. V was pared by 5 bases and J by 5 bases, with 9 bases of the junction left unmatched. CDR3 size: 15 residues. The CDR3 reads CASSGAGQGFNEQYF. In nucleotides, the CDR3 is TGTGCCAGCAGTGGGGCGGGACAGGGGTTTAACGAGCAGTACTTC.

The gene calls are TRBV2 and TRBJ2-1; 9 bases map to TRBD2. The germline gives CDR1 SNHLY, CDR2 FYNNEI. The CDR3 has 15 amino acids. Trimming cost V 10 bases and J 4 bases; bases outside gene matches: 11. The CDR3 sequence: CAILAGAGGYNEQFF. DNA of the CDR3: TGTGCCATATTAGCCGGGGCGGGAGGGTACAATGAGCAGTTCTTC.

The chain uses TRBV19 and TRBJ2-3, with TRBD2 as a possible D gene (6 bases). Per the germline V gene, CDR1 is LNHDA and CDR2 is SQIVND (reference sequence). V lost 2 bases, J lost 0 bases, and 12 bases lay in between. The CDR3 runs to 16 residues. The CDR3, as DNA: TGTGCCAGTAGTATATCGGGGGTGAGGAGCACAGATACGCAGTATTTT. It codes for CASSISGVRSTDTQYF.

This chain connects TRBV9 to TRBJ1-1; no definite D call. CDR3 length equals 13 residues. Trimming removed 0 bases from V and 1 base from J, with 4 bases in between. Germline lookup yields CDR1 SGDLS and CDR2 YYNGEE. CDR3 DNA sequence: TGTGCCAGCAGCGTAGATAAGAACACTGAAGCTTTCTTT. Protein product: CASSVDKNTEAFF.

The gene calls are TRBV6-4 and TRBJ2-2; TRBD2 is a possible D gene (6 bases). V lost 8 bases, J lost 2 bases, and 12 bases lay in between. Germline V lookup: CDR1 MRHNA, CDR2 SNTAGT. This CDR3 spans 14 amino acids. CDR3 sequence (DNA): TGTGCCAGCCGGGACGGACTAAACACCGGGGAGCTGTTTTTT. This encodes CASRDGLNTGELFF.

V and J are TRBV28 and TRBJ1-6; 7 bases line up with TRBD1. The CDR3 runs to 17 residues. Unmatched junction bases numbered 9, after V lost 2 bases and J lost 5 bases. Germline loops: CDR1 MDHEN, CDR2 SYDVKM. The CDR3 DNA is TGTGCCAGCAGTTTAGACAGGGCCTCGCAAAATAATTCACCCCTCCACTTT. Protein: CASSLDRASQNNSPLHF. Using reference TRBV28 and TRBJ1-6 for the parts outside the CDR3, the full variable domain is DVKVTQSSRYLVKRTGEKVFLECVQDMDHENMFWYRQDPGLGLRLIYFSYDVKMKEKGDIPEGYSVSREKKERFSLILESASTNQTSMYLCASSLDRASQNNSPLHFGNGTRLTVT.

This CDR3 reads CASSQERGRYEQYF. The DNA for the CDR3 is TGCGCCAGCAGCCAAGAGCGGGGGCGGTACGAGCAGTACTTC. V is TRBV4-1 and J is TRBJ2-7, with D possibly being TRBD2 (7 bases). The CDR3 spans 14 residues. The germline V and J ends were trimmed by 0 bases and 4 bases, with 10 bases remaining between them. Germline CDR1 and CDR2: MGHRA and YSYEKL.

The CDR3 loop is CASSSGNSKAFF. The CDR3 DNA follows: TGTGCCAGCAGTTCGGGAAACAGCAAAGCTTTCTTT. The chain recombines TRBV28 with TRBJ1-1; D gene unclear. V lost 4 bases and J 9 bases, leaving 12 bases between the germline ends. This CDR3 has 12 residues. CDR1 and CDR2 from the germline V gene are MDHEN and SYDVKM.

In this sample, this clone turned up once. V usage is TRBV27 and J usage is TRBJ2-2; D remains ambiguous. Germline CDR1 and CDR2: MNHEY and SMNVEV (reference sequence). The V gene lost 6 bases and the J gene lost 3 bases, with 11 bases spanning the gap. The CDR3 spans 14 residues. The CDR3 region is CASRRDTYTGELFF. Written as DNA, the CDR3 is TGTGCCAGCAGACGAGACACCTACACCGGGGAGCTGTTTTTT.

The rearrangement joins TRBV7-2 to TRBJ2-5; D is unresolved. Trimming removed 3 bases at V and 4 bases at J, with 12 bases between. Looked up from germline, CDR1 is SGHTA and CDR2 is FQGNSA. The CDR3 has 14 residues. The CDR3 spells CASSFSGGPETQYF. CDR3 nucleotide sequence: TGTGCCAGCAGCTTTTCTGGCGGCCCAGAGACCCAGTACTTC.

The chain recombines TRBV2 with TRBJ2-7, with 14 bases fitting TRBD2. V trimming: 4 bases; J trimming: 7 bases; junction bases outside the gene matches: 15. The length of the CDR3 is 18 residues. Germline V CDR1 and CDR2: SNHLY, FYNNEI. Written as DNA, the CDR3 is TGTGCCAGCAGTGGATCCTCTGAGGGACTAGCGGGAGTGCGGGAGCAGTACTTC. Protein: CASSGSSEGLAGVREQYF.

The rearrangement joins TRBV7-2 to TRBJ1-1, with D maybe TRBD1 (6 bases). The germline CDR1 and CDR2 sequences are SGHTA and FQGNSA. The CDR3 length is 14 residues. Trimming removed 1 base at V and 4 bases at J, with 10 bases between. The CDR3 here is CASSLGAGVTEAFF. The CDR3 nucleotides are TGTGCCAGCAGCTTAGGTGCAGGGGTCACTGAAGCTTTCTTT.

V is TRBV24-1 and J is TRBJ2-7, with 10 bases identical to TRBD1. The CDR3 is made up of 15 amino acids. The V segment lost 7 bases and the J segment 2 bases; nucleotides outside the gene matches: 7. Germline values: CDR1 KGHDR, CDR2 SFDVKD. Here the CDR3 DNA reads TGTGCCACCAGGTCCTCCGGGACAGGGGCCTACGAGCAGTACTTC. Its translation is CATRSSGTGAYEQYF.

The chain links TRBV9 to TRBJ1-2; 11 bases map to TRBD1. Trimming at V came to 2 bases and at J to 8 bases, leaving 8 bases not matched to a gene. Germline V gives CDR1 SGDLS, CDR2 YYNGEE. The length of the CDR3 is 15 residues. This CDR3 reads CASSVEDRGLRGYTF. Written as DNA, the CDR3 is TGTGCCAGCAGCGTGGAGGACAGGGGGCTGCGGGGCTACACCTTC.

V gene TRBV6-5 combines with J gene TRBJ2-3; D is uncertain. Trimming stripped 2 bases from V and 2 bases from J, with 5 bases between. Germline V lookup: CDR1 MNHEY, CDR2 SVGAGI. The CDR3 extends over 13 amino acids. In DNA form, the CDR3 reads TGTGCCAGCAGTTACCGTCCCACAGATACGCAGTATTTT. Translating gives CASSYRPTDTQYF.

This clone was seen a few times. The chain employs TRBV4-1 and TRBJ2-1; 11 positions agree with TRBD2. V lost 1 base, J lost 6 bases, and 5 bases stayed unmatched. Per the germline V gene, CDR1 is MGHRA and CDR2 is YSYEKL. The CDR3 extends over 16 amino acids. The CDR3, as DNA: TGCGCCAGCAGCCAAGTGAAACTAGCGGGGGCCAATGAGCAGTTCTTC. Protein sequence: CASSQVKLAGANEQFF.

The chain has TRBV5-5 and TRBJ1-5, with a possible D match to TRBD1 (6 bases). The CDR3 has 15 amino acids. In germline, CDR1 is SGHKS, CDR2 YYEKEE (reference sequence). Trimming removed 3 bases at V and 7 bases at J, with 17 bases between. CDR3 sequence reads: CASSSYRDTGQPQHF. The CDR3 region has the DNA TGTGCCAGCAGCTCCTACCGGGACACCGGGCAGCCCCAGCATTTT.

V and J are TRBV27 and TRBJ2-5; 8 bases are shared with TRBD2. J lost 2 bases, V lost 4 bases, and 6 bases had no gene match. CDR1 MNHEY and CDR2 SMNVEV come from the germline V gene (reference sequence). This CDR3 comprises 15 residues. DNA for the CDR3: TGTGCCAGCAGTTGGGTTAGCGGGAATCAAGAGACCCAGTACTTC. Encoded protein: CASSWVSGNQETQYF.

On this clone itself: Other DNA sequences in this sample translate to the same CDR3. The chain carries TRBV5-1 and TRBJ2-7, with D unresolved. Between the trimmed V and J ends, which lost 3 bases and 2 bases, there was a span of 3 bases. The germline gives CDR1 SGHRS, CDR2 YFSETQ. The CDR3 contains 11 residues. The CDR3 bases are TGCGCCAGCAGCTCTACCTACGAGCAGTACTTC. Protein: CASSSTYEQYF.

This clone was seen a few times. The chain carries TRBV7-9 and TRBJ1-2, with D hard to call. The germline gives CDR1 SEHNR, CDR2 FQNEAQ (reference sequence). The CDR3 is 15 amino acids. Trimming removed 1 base from V and 4 bases from J, with 13 bases in between. Here the CDR3 DNA reads TGTGCCAGCAGCTTAGTAAGTGAGACGGGCTATGGCTACACCTTC. Protein product: CASSLVSETGYGYTF.

V usage is TRBV7-2 and J usage is TRBJ2-7; 8 nucleotides agree with TRBD1. This CDR3 comprises 13 residues. Germline V gene sequence: CDR1 SGHTA, CDR2 FQGNSA. V lost 3 bases, J lost 5 bases, and 3 bases stayed unmatched. CDR3: CASSFLGQDEQYF. Written as DNA, the CDR3 is TGTGCCAGCAGCTTTTTGGGACAGGACGAGCAGTACTTC.

CDR3 region: CASKSRGTYNEQFF. Here the CDR3 DNA reads TGTGCCAGTAAATCTAGGGGGACGTACAATGAGCAGTTCTTC. The chain is built from TRBV19 and TRBJ2-1; tentatively, D is TRBD1 (6 bases). The CDR3 totals 14 residues. Trimming shortened V by 7 bases and J by 4 bases, and 14 bases separated the two germline ends. Germline assignment: CDR1 LNHDA and CDR2 SQIVND (reference sequence).